Below, one TCR beta chain is given with its context. The data originate from a study of blood T cell repertoires in COVID-19. About the study: PBMCs, B-cell-depleted T cells, or T cells provided the cDNA or gDNA that made up the material.

As originally analysed: Scientists estimated how many nucleated cells there were by amplifying reference gene primers. The method was immunoSEQ multiplex PCR; TCRdb's version includes in-frame clones alone and lacks a portion of them. Clone size and the V and J calls come from that table; the DNA yielded D and trimming. The profile covers tens of thousands of clones, with under 90% appearing a single time and roughly 3.5% taken by the ten largest. With V trimmed by 4 bases and J by 1 base, 5 bases remained unmatched. The length of the CDR3 is 15 residues. Germline V gives CDR1 SEHNR, CDR2 FQNEAQ (reference sequence).

The TCR originated in a woman aged 70-85 years with acute or convalescent COVID-19. Sequencing input: peripheral blood. The chain employs TRBV7-9 and TRBJ2-3; TRBD2 agrees at 7 bases. CDR3 bases: TGTGCCAGCAGCTCGCAGGCGGGGGGCACAGATACGCAGTATTTT. It encodes CASSSQAGGTDTQYF.